Shown below are 2 T cell receptor beta chains from a single sample sequenced in a study of CD8 T cells in ankylosing spondylitis. TCRdb reprocessed the 5' RACE reads via MiXCR and lists one record per CDR3 protein. Of a few hundred thousand distinct CDR3 sequences listed, around 19% are singletons. Sequences were obtained from blood, either unsorted or a sorted T cell fraction (not recorded which). Receptor source: a male donor with ankylosing spondylitis or in good health (not recorded which).

To note about this clonotype: The junction differs from germline at one of its ends, possibly a read error. This chain uses TRBV12-3 or TRBV12-4 with TRBJ2-2; 11 nucleotides agree with TRBD2. The CDR3 sequence is 17 residues long. The CDR3, as DNA: TGTGTCAGCAGTCCCACTAGCGGGGGAGCGAACACCGGGGAGCTGTTTTTT. Protein: CVSSPTSGGANTGELFF.

The chain recombines TRBV20-1 with TRBJ2-1, with TRBD2 matching 8 bases. This CDR3 is 14 amino acids long. Germline loops: CDR1 DFQATT, CDR2 SNEGSKA (reference sequence). Trimming at V came to 4 bases and at J to 5 bases, leaving 7 bases not matched to a gene. The CDR3 sequence is CSAKSGSINNEQFF. The CDR3, as DNA: TGCAGTGCTAAAAGCGGGAGTATCAACAATGAGCAGTTCTTC.